The next 11 T cell receptor beta chains were all read from a single sample in a study of blood T cells in healthy people across ages. A second PCR, run for roughly 7 to 11 cycles, used a sample-barcoded 5' primer plus a J-beta primer mix. Via MiXCR, TCRdb re-called the 5' RACE reads, giving one row per CDR3 protein. Among some 640,000 distinct CDR3 sequences listed, under 30% were seen once. The sequenced material came from blood. These receptors came from a woman older than 75 in good health.

CDR3 in amino acids: CASSKQPGGGEQYF. As DNA, the CDR3 is TGTGCCAGCAGCAAGCAACCAGGGGGTGGCGAGCAGTACTTC. This sequence joins TRBV7-3 and TRBJ2-7, with 7 bases fitting TRBD1. The germline V gene has CDR1 SGHTA and CDR2 FQGTGA. CDR3 length equals 14 residues. The V segment lost 5 bases and the J segment 6 bases; nucleotides outside the gene matches: 10.

The gene calls are TRBV4-3 and TRBJ2-5, with D uncertain. CDR1 and CDR2 from the germline V gene are LGHNA and YSLEER. V was pared by 3 bases and J by 1 base, with 12 bases between. This CDR3 comprises 15 residues. For the CDR3, the DNA is TGCGCCAGCAGCCAGGCCTGGTCCCCCCAAGAGACCCAGTACTTC. It yields the protein CASSQAWSPQETQYF.

In this sample, this clonotype turned up many times. J is TRBJ2-1 and V is TRBV29-1, with a tentative D call TRBD1 (5 bases). The CDR3 is 14 amino acids. Germline V gene lookup returns CDR1 SQVTM and CDR2 ANQGSEA. V lost 7 bases, J lost 8 bases, and 21 bases lay in between. The CDR3 DNA reads as TGCAGCGCCCTCGACAGTTACGCCTCCTATGAGCAGTTCTTC. Translating gives CSALDSYASYEQFF.

With regard to this clonotype: The junction does not match germline at one end; this may be a read error. V gene TRBV30 combines with J gene TRBJ1-1; D not certain. In germline, CDR1 is GTSNPN, CDR2 SVGIG (reference sequence). This CDR3 contains 10 residues. The chain's CDR3 is CAWRVTGAFF. As DNA, the CDR3 is TGTGCCTGGAGGGTCACTGGAGCTTTCTTT.

At least ten counts were recorded for this clonotype. This chain connects TRBV7-2 to TRBJ1-2, with D tentatively TRBD1 (5 bases). V gave up 2 bases and J gave up 8 bases, with 21 bases separating them. The germline CDR1 and CDR2 sequences are SGHTA and FQGNSA. The CDR3 is 16 amino acids. This chain's CDR3 is CASSLLGGTVSGGYTF. The CDR3 region has the DNA TGTGCCAGCAGCTTATTGGGAGGGACTGTCTCGGGAGGCTACACCTTC.

This clonotype was counted ten times or more. Here the CDR3 reads CASSLQQWGREQFF. The CDR3 region has the DNA TGCGCCAGCAGCTTGCAGCAATGGGGTCGCGAGCAGTTCTTC. This chain connects TRBV5-1 to TRBJ2-1; no reliable D call. The CDR3 is 14 residues long. The germline gives CDR1 SGHRS, CDR2 YFSETQ. Between the trimmed V and J ends, which lost 1 base and 10 bases, there was a span of 15 bases.

On this clonotype: Just one base apart from a much larger clone, this may be a read error. CDR3 in DNA: TGTGCCAGCAGCGTAGGAATAGGGGACTCCTACAAGCAGTACTTC. Encoded protein: CASSVGIGDSYKQYF. The chain carries TRBV9 and TRBJ2-7; D is possibly TRBD2 (6 bases). Germline V gives CDR1 SGDLS, CDR2 YYNGEE. The CDR3 sequence is 15 residues long.

This clonotype was counted many times. This chain links TRBV29-1 with TRBJ1-2; D gene ambiguous. The germline V and J ends were trimmed by 0 bases and 4 bases, with 6 bases remaining between them. Per germline, CDR1 SQVTM and CDR2 ANQGSEA. The length of the CDR3 is 12 residues. The CDR3 spells CSVEEAAYGYTF. The CDR3 nucleotides are TGCAGCGTTGAAGAGGCGGCCTATGGCTACACCTTC.

This clonotype was counted at least ten times. The chain couples TRBV3-1 to TRBJ1-1; D may be TRBD1 (5 bases). The CDR3 length is 14 residues. In germline, CDR1 is LGHDT, CDR2 YNNKEL (reference sequence). Trimming pared 4 bases from V and 4 bases from J, leaving 13 bases between. CDR3 in DNA: TGTGCCAGCAGCCGAGAGTGGGGGGGCACTGAAGCTTTCTTT. The encoded protein is CASSREWGGTEAFF.

Worth noting for this clonotype: This clone may be a read error of a much larger clone one base away. The rearrangement uses TRBV9 and TRBJ2-1, with 7 bases that match TRBD1. In germline, CDR1 is SGDLS, CDR2 YYNGEE. This CDR3 is built from 14 residues. The CDR3 DNA reads TGTGCCAACAGCGCACAGGGGACCTACAATGAGCAGTTCTTC. Protein product: CANSAQGTYNEQFF. Full variable domain (missing parts from reference TRBV9 and TRBJ2-1): DSGVTQTPKHLITATGQRVTLRCSPRSGDLSVYWYQQSLDQGLQFLIQYYNGEERAKGNILERFSAQQFPDLHSELNLSSLELGDSALYFCANSAQGTYNEQFFGPGTRLTVL.

This clonotype was counted only a few times. This may stem from a read error, because a much larger clone lies one nucleotide away. The V and J genes are TRBV24-1 and TRBJ2-5; 12 bases map to TRBD2. Unmatched junction bases numbered 15, after V lost 3 bases and J lost 11 bases. There are 17 residues in the CDR3. In germline, CDR1 is KGHDR, CDR2 SFDVKD. The CDR3 sequence: CATSDPGLAGTYNEQYF. DNA for the CDR3: TGTGCCACCAGTGATCCAGGACTAGCGGGGACATACAATGAGCAGTACTTC.